The 10 T cell receptor beta chains in this list originate from one sample, sequenced in a study of blood T cell repertoires in COVID-19. Profiled with immunoSEQ multiplex PCR; TCRdb holds only in-frame clones, not every one. This table holds a few hundred thousand clones, 70% to 90% found once. Sequenced material: peripheral blood. These receptors were obtained from a man aged 35 to 55 with acute or convalescent COVID-19.

The V and J genes are TRBV6-5 and TRBJ2-5; 8 bases are a match to TRBD1. Trimming removed 4 bases from V and 1 base from J; junction bases left unmatched: 5. Germline CDR1 is MNHEY and CDR2 is SVGAGI. The CDR3 covers 15 residues. The CDR3 nucleotides read TGTGCCAGCAGTTCCGGACAGGGCCTCCAAGAGACCCAGTACTTC. Protein sequence: CASSSGQGLQETQYF.

The rearrangement joins TRBV5-6 to TRBJ2-2; 7 bases fit TRBD2. The CDR3 runs to 16 residues. Germline values: CDR1 SGHDT, CDR2 YYEEEE. J lost 2 bases, V lost 4 bases, and 8 bases had no gene match. CDR3 coding DNA: TGTGCCAGCAGCACAGCGGGACGAACCAACACCGGGGAGCTGTTTTTT. It translates to CASSTAGRTNTGELFF. The whole variable domain, remainder taken from reference TRBV5-6 and TRBJ2-2, is DAGVTQSPTHLIKTRGQQVTLRCSPKSGHDTVSWYQQALGQGPQFIFQYYEEEERQRGNFPDRFSGHQFPNYSSELNVNALLLGDSALYLCASSTAGRTNTGELFFGEGSRLTVL.

The J gene is TRBJ1-2, the V gene TRBV7-8; TRBD1 might be the D (5 bases). The CDR3 has 13 residues. Germline V gene sequence: CDR1 SGHVS, CDR2 FQNEAQ. Trimming took 1 base from V and 6 from J, leaving 9 bases between them. The CDR3 nucleotides read TGTGCCAGCAGCTTAGGACAGAGGAATGGCTACACCTTC. Its protein is CASSLGQRNGYTF.

The V call is TRBV5-4, the J call TRBJ2-1; D gene ambiguous. Germline CDR1 SGHNT, CDR2 YYREEE (reference sequence). Between the trimmed V and J ends, which lost 4 bases and 8 bases, there was a span of 22 bases. This CDR3 spans 16 amino acids. CDR3 residues: CASSGSGSPRWDEQFF. Here the CDR3 DNA reads TGTGCCAGCAGCGGTAGTGGGTCCCCTAGGTGGGATGAGCAGTTCTTC.

CDR3 nucleotides: TGTGCCAGTAGCCCGCGAGACAGGGGTGGTTCACCCCTCCACTTT. Residues: CASSPRDRGGSPLHF. The V call is TRBV19, the J call TRBJ1-6; 8 bases agree with TRBD1. The CDR3 sequence is 15 residues long. After removal of 6 bases from V and 9 bases from J, the junction contained 10 bases not matched to a gene. In germline, CDR1 is LNHDA, CDR2 SQIVND (reference sequence).

This clone was seen a single time. The V call is TRBV30, the J call TRBJ1-1; D remains ambiguous. Per germline, CDR1 GTSNPN and CDR2 SVGIG (reference sequence). V was pared by 3 bases and J by 1 base, with 9 bases between. The CDR3 totals 13 residues. This chain's CDR3 is CAWSWAGNTEAFF. CDR3 sequence (DNA): TGTGCCTGGAGCTGGGCAGGGAACACTGAAGCTTTCTTT.

The gene calls are TRBV6-6 and TRBJ2-1; D is ambiguous. Germline CDR1 reads MNHNY; CDR2 reads SVGAGI (reference sequence). V lost 8 bases and J lost 9, with 20 bases in between. This CDR3 contains 14 residues. The chain's CDR3 is CASEEKISSGEQFF. The CDR3 DNA reads as TGTGCCAGCGAAGAAAAGATATCTTCCGGTGAGCAGTTCTTC.

In this sample, this clone turned up a few times. This rearrangement joins TRBV5-1 to TRBJ1-3; D gene unclear. The ends were cut back, 0 bases at V and 3 bases at J, with 10 bases in the middle. Germline V gene sequence: CDR1 SGHRS, CDR2 YFSETQ. This CDR3 has 15 residues. The chain's CDR3 is CASSLDVGGGNTIYF. The DNA for the CDR3 is TGCGCCAGCAGCTTGGATGTAGGCGGTGGAAACACCATATATTTT.

The chain links TRBV5-1 to TRBJ2-1; 7 bases agree with TRBD1. CDR3 size: 16 residues. Germline lookup yields CDR1 SGHRS and CDR2 YFSETQ. V shed 4 bases and J 0 bases; nucleotides not matched to a gene: 7. The CDR3 is CASSLQGDGSYNEQFF. The CDR3, as DNA: TGCGCCAGCAGCCTCCAGGGGGATGGCTCCTACAATGAGCAGTTCTTC.

The rearrangement uses TRBV7-9 and TRBJ2-7; D perhaps matches TRBD2 (6 bases). The CDR3 sequence is 17 residues long. The germline V gene encodes CDR1 SEHNR and CDR2 FQNEAQ (reference sequence). Trimming removed 1 base from V and 4 bases from J, with 20 bases in between. The CDR3 loop is CASSLGGGGVGGYEQYF. The CDR3 nucleotides are TGTGCCAGCAGCTTAGGGGGTGGAGGGGTCGGCGGGTACGAGCAGTACTTC.